This T cell receptor beta chain came from a study of blood T cell repertoires in COVID-19. Study details: Italy, Spain and the United States were the sources of the convalescent and acute COVID-19 samples. Sources were T cells, B-cell-depleted T cells, or PBMCs; the material itself was cDNA or gDNA.

The V and J ends lost 2 bases and 7 bases respectively, with 9 bases between them. The V gene's germline CDR1 is SGHDN and CDR2 FVKESK. This CDR3 is built from 14 residues. Enrolment of Seattle patients took place during active infection, and they were followed longitudinally. In the study's own analysis: Estimated nucleated cell counts came from reference gene primer amplification. The data were produced by immunoSEQ multiplex PCR, yet TCRdb's version contains in-frame clones alone and is incomplete. V and J calls and clone size come straight from that table; D and trimming were deduced from the DNA. Altogether 84,000 or so clones are present, about 83% being singletons, with the ten largest covering about 6%.

Sequencing used peripheral blood. The V call is TRBV14, the J call TRBJ1-6, with unresolved D. This receptor was identified in a man between 65 and 79 years old with COVID-19, enrolled during active disease. CDR3 coding DNA: TGTGCCAGCAGCCAACATGAGGCCAATTCACCCCTCCACTTT. Protein: CASSQHEANSPLHF.